The T cell receptor beta chain described here comes from a study of identifying expanded T cells in peripheral blood. The protocol was immunoSEQ multiplex PCR, while the TCRdb copy is restricted to in-frame clones and leaves out a portion. The sample shows 84,000 or so clones, approximately 89% of them seen only once. Study observations and caveats: Over approximately two and four weeks, about 15 and 19 clones changed, versus around 1.2 between replicates. Across healthy donors, higher total template counts meant significantly greater approximately two-week count variance.

Healthy donors had no documented immune events, such as infections, while sampled. Regarding this clone: Its antigen remains unidentified.

CDR1 is MNHEY, CDR2 SMNVEV, per germline (reference sequence). The length of the CDR3 is 15 residues. V shed 2 bases and J shed 0 bases, with 8 bases lying between them. The receptor was isolated from a person aged 18-70 years in good health. The chain employs TRBV27 and TRBJ2-1; possible D gene TRBD2, 6 bases. The sequenced sample consisted of blood. CDR3 sequence (DNA): TGTGCCAGCAGTTTAGGAGCGGGCTCCTACAATGAGCAGTTCTTC. It encodes CASSLGAGSYNEQFF.